These 10 T cell receptor beta chains originate from one sample sequenced in a study of neurological immune-mediated disorders. In TCRdb, the 5' RACE reads were re-called with MiXCR into one record per CDR3 protein. The sample shows about 20,000 distinct CDR3 sequences, roughly a tenth of them seen only once. Sequencing input: PBMCs. The source of these receptors is a woman in her sixties or seventies with HTLV-1-associated myelopathy (HAM/TSP).

This clonotype was counted at least ten times. The V gene is TRBV20-1, the J gene TRBJ2-3, with D maybe TRBD2 (5 bases). CDR3 length equals 15 residues. The V gene's germline CDR1 is DFQATT and CDR2 SNEGSKA (reference sequence). Trimming took 3 bases from V and 8 from J, leaving 21 bases between them. CDR3 protein: CSARGWEDLGGTQYF. The CDR3, as DNA: TGCAGTGCTAGGGGTTGGGAAGACTTAGGAGGTACGCAGTATTTT.

This clonotype was observed at least ten times. The rearrangement uses TRBV20-1 and TRBJ2-7; D is possibly TRBD2 (6 bases). V lost 3 bases and J 0 bases, leaving 12 bases between the germline ends. In germline, CDR1 is DFQATT, CDR2 SNEGSKA (reference sequence). This CDR3 has 14 residues. The CDR3 is CSARVGGSSYEQYF. The CDR3 coding sequence is TGCAGTGCTAGGGTGGGGGGAAGCTCCTACGAGCAGTACTTC.

This clonotype came up many times. The rearrangement links TRBV6-1 to TRBJ2-3; possible D gene TRBD2, 5 bases. Trimming pared 7 bases from V and 4 bases from J, leaving 18 bases between. The CDR3 is 15 amino acids. Germline CDR1 is MNHNS and CDR2 is SASEGT. CDR3 sequence: CASNQIPRVADTQYF. The CDR3 DNA is TGTGCCAGCAACCAAATCCCGCGGGTTGCAGATACGCAGTATTTT.

Ten or more counts support this clonotype. V gene TRBV20-1 combines with J gene TRBJ2-1, with 8 bases fitting TRBD1. The germline V gene encodes CDR1 DFQATT and CDR2 SNEGSKA (reference sequence). CDR3 size: 14 residues. V shed 6 bases, J shed 4 bases, and the junction held 8 bases outside the gene matches. CDR3 sequence: CSALTGDRYNEQFF. The CDR3 DNA sequence: TGCAGTGCGTTGACAGGGGACCGTTACAATGAGCAGTTCTTC.

This clonotype has a count of ten or more. The chain employs TRBV20-1 and TRBJ1-2; D gene ambiguous. CDR1 DFQATT and CDR2 SNEGSKA come from the germline V gene (reference sequence). The CDR3 has 15 residues. The CDR3: CISHNSKGYQRGYTF. The CDR3 coding sequence is TGCATTTCTCACAATAGCAAAGGGTACCAAAGAGGCTACACCTTC.

This clonotype was detected many times. The V gene is TRBV20-1, the J gene TRBJ1-5; 8 nucleotides line up with TRBD1. The V gene's germline CDR1 is DFQATT and CDR2 SNEGSKA (reference sequence). The CDR3 runs 13 residues. Trimming cost V 3 bases and J 3 bases; bases outside gene matches: 1. This CDR3 reads CSARDRDNQPQHF. The CDR3 DNA reads as TGCAGTGCTAGGGACAGGGACAATCAGCCCCAGCATTTT.

This clonotype came up many times. The gene calls are TRBV3-1 and TRBJ1-4; no reliable D call. Deletions cut 1 base from V and 2 bases from J, with 5 bases between. CDR3 size: 14 residues. Germline assignment: CDR1 LGHDT and CDR2 YNNKEL (reference sequence). CDR3 protein: CASSQGGTNEKLFF. The DNA of the CDR3 is TGTGCCAGCAGCCAAGGAGGGACTAATGAAAAACTGTTTTTT.

There are many counts of this clonotype. The chain recombines TRBV28 with TRBJ2-1, with D possibly being TRBD2 (7 bases). The CDR3 contains 14 residues. The germline V and J ends were trimmed by 6 bases and 8 bases, with 17 bases remaining between them. Germline CDR1 MDHEN, CDR2 SYDVKM. The CDR3, as DNA: TGTGCCAGCAGCCCGTCCCGGGGGGCGGATGAGCAGTTCTTC. This codes for CASSPSRGADEQFF.

This clonotype was found many times. The gene calls are TRBV20-1 and TRBJ1-2; 9 nucleotides line up with TRBD1. Trimming removed 5 bases from V and 4 bases from J; junction bases left unmatched: 5. Germline V lookup: CDR1 DFQATT, CDR2 SNEGSKA (reference sequence). CDR3 length: 13 amino acids. The CDR3 sequence: CSAATGGGYGYTF. The CDR3 nucleotides read TGCAGTGCTGCGACAGGGGGAGGCTATGGCTACACCTTC.

Ten or more counts support this clonotype. The chain couples TRBV29-1 to TRBJ2-2; 8 bases are shared with TRBD2. V dropped 6 bases and J dropped 4; count of bases not matched to a gene: 10. The CDR3 sequence is 15 residues long. Germline V CDR1 and CDR2: SQVTM, ANQGSEA. The CDR3 sequence is CSVEPGTSRTGELFF. The CDR3 bases are TGCAGCGTAGAACCCGGGACTAGTCGCACCGGGGAGCTGTTTTTT.